This T cell receptor (beta chain) is drawn from a study of quantifying T cell responses using KT2 cells. Across the study: RNA was reverse transcribed with TCR alpha and beta constant-region primers. Under optimum conditions, T4 ligation efficiency was estimated at more than 8.5%. Findings of the study overall: KT2 sequences were detected down to about one KT2 cell per 100,000 PBMC.

Each cDNA got a UMI-containing oligo ligated at its 3' end. An equimolar mix of RC1.1 and RC1.2 primed the beta chain across TRBC1 and TRBC2. A single record per CDR3 protein comes from TCRdb applying MiXCR to the UMI-ligation and nested PCR reads. The sample lists about 53,000 distinct CDR3 sequences, around an eighth seen once, with roughly 10% in the top ten. The sample holds many counts of this clonotype. No antigen is known for it. V was trimmed by 2 bases and J by 1 base, leaving 8 bases between them. CDR1 is SGHTA and CDR2 is FQGNSA in the germline V gene. The CDR3 is 14 residues long. KT2, a clone with a known TCR, was spiked into unfractionated PBMC. Different KT2-to-PBMC ratios were created with a constant PBMC count.

Sequenced material: PBMCs spiked with cells of the T cell clone KT2. The gene calls are TRBV7-2 and TRBJ1-1; no clear D gene. The sequence was collected from a human donor. CDR3 amino acids: CASSLNKWNTEAFF. The CDR3 DNA reads as TGTGCCAGCAGCTTAAATAAGTGGAACACTGAAGCTTTCTTT.